The TCR beta chain described here comes from a study of technical replicates of blood from a handful of donors. Profiling relied on immunoSEQ multiplex PCR, and the TCRdb table lists in-frame clones only, not all of them. The profile covers 73,000 or so clones, with 75% to 95% appearing a single time and 0.2% to 0.25% taken by the ten largest. The clonotype was recovered from a human donor in good health. The sample comprised T cells isolated from PBMCs.

CDR3 amino acids: CASRDTGHNEQFF. CDR3 DNA: TGTGCCAGCAGGGATACAGGGCACAATGAGCAGTTCTTC. The chain combines TRBV28 with TRBJ2-1; weak D call: TRBD1 (6 bases). The germline CDR1 and CDR2 sequences are MDHEN and SYDVKM. The CDR3 covers 13 residues. V was trimmed by 6 bases and J by 5 bases, leaving 11 bases between them.